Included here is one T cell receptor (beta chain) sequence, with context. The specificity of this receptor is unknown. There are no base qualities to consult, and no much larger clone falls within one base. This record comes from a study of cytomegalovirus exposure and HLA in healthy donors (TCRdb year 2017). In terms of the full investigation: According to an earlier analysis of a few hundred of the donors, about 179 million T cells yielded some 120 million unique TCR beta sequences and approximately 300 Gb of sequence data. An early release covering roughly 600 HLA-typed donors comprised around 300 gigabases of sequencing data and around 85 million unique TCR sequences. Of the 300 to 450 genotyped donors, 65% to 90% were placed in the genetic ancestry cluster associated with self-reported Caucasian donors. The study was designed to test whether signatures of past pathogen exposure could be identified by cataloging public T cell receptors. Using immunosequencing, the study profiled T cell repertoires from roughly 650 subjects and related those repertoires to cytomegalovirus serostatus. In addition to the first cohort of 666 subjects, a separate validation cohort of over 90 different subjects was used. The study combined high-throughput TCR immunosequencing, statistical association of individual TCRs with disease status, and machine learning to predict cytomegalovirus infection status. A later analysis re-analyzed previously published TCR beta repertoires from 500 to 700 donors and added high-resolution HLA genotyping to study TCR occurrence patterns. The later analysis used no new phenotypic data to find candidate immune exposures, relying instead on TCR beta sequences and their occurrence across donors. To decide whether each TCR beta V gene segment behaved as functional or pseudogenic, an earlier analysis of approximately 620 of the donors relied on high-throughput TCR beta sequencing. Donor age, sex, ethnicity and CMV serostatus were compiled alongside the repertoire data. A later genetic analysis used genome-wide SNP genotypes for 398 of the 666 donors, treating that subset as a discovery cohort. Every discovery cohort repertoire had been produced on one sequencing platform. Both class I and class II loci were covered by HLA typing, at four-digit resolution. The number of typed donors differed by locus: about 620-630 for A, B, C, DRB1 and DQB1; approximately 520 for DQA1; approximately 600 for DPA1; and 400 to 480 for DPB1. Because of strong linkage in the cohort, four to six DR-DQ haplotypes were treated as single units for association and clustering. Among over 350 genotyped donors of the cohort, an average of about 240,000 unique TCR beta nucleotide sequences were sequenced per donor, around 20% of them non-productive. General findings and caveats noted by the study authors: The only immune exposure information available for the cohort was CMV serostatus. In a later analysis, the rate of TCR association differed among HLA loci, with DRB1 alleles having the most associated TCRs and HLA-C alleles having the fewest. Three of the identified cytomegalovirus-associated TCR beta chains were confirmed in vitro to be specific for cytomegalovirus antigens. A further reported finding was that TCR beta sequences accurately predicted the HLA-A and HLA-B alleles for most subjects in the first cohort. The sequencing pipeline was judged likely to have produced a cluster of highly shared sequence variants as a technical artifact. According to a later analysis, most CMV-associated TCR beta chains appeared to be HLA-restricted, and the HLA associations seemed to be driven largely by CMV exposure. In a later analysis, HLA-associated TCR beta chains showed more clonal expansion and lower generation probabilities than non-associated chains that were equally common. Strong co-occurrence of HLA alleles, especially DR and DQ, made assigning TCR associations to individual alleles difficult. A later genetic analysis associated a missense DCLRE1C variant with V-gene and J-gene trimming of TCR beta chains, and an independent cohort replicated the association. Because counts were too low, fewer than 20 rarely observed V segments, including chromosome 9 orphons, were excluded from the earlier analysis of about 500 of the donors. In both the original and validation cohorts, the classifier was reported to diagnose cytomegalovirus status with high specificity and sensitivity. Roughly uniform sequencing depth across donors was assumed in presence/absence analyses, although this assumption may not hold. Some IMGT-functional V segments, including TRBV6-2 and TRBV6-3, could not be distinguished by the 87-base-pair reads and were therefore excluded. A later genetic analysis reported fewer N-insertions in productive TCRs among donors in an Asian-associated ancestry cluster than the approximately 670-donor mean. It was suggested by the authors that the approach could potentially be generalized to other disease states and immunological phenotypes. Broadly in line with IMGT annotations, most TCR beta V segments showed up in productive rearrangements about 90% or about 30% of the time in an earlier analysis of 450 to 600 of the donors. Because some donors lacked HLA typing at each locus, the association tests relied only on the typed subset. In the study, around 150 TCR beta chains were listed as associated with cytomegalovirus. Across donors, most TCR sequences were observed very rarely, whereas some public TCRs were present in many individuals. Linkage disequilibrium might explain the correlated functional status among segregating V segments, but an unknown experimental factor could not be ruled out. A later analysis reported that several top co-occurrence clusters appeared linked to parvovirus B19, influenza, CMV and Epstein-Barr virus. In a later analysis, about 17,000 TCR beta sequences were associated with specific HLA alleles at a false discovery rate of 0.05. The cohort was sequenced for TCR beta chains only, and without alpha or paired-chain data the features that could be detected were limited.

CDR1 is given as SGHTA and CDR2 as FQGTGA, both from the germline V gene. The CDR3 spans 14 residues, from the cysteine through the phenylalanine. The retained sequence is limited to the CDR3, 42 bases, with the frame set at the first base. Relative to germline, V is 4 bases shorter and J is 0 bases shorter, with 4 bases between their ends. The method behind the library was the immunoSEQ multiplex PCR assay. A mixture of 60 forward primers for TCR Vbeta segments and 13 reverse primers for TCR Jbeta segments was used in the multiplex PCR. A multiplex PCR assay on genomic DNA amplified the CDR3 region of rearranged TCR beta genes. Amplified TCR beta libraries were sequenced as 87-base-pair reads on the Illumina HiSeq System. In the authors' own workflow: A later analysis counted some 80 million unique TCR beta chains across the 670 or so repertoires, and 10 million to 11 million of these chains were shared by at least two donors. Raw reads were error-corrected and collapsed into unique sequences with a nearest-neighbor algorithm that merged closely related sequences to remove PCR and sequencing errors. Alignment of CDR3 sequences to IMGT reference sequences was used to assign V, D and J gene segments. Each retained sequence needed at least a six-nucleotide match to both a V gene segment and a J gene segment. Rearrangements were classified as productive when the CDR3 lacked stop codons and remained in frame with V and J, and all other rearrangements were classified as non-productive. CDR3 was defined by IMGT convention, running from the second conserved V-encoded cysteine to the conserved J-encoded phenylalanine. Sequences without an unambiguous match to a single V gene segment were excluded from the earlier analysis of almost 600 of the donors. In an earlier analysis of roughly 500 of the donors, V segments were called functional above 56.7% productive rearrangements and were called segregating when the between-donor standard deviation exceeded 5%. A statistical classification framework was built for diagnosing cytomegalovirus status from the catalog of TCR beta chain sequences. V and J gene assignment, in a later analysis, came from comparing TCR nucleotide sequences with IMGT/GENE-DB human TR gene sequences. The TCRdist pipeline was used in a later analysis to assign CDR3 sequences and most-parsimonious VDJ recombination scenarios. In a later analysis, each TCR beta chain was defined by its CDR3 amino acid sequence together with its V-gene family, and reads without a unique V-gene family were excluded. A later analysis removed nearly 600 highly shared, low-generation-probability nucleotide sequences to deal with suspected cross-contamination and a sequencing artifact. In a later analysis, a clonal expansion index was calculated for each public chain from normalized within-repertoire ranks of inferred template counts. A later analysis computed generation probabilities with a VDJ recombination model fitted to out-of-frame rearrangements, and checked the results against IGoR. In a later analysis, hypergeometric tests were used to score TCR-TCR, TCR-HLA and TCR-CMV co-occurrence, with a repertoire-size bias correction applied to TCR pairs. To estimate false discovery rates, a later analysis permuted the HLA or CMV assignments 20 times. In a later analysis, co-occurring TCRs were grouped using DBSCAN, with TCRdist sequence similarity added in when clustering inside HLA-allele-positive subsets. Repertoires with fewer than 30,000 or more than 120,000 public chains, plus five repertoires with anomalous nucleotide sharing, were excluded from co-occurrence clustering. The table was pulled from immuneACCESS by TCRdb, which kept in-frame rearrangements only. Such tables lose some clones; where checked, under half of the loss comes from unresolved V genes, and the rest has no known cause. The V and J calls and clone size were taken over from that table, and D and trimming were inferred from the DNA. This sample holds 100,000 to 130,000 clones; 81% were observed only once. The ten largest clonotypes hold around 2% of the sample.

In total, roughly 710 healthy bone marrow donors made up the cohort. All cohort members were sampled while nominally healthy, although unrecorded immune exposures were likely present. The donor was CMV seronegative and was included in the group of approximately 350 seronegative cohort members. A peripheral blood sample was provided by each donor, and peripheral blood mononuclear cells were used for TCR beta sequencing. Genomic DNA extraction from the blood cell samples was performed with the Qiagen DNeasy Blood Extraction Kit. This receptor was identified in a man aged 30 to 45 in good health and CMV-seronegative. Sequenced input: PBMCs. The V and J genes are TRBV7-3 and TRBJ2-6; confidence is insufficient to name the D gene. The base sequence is TGTGCCAGCAGCTCGGGCTCTGGGGCCAACGTCCTGACTTTC. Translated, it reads CASSSGSGANVLTF.